Following are 24 T cell receptor beta chains from one sample sequenced in a study of beta chain features in type 1 diabetes. Expressed TCRB transcripts were sequenced because the entire RNA isolate underwent reverse transcription. Sequencing used immunoSEQ multiplex PCR; TCRdb keeps in-frame clones, though not all of them. Among some 140,000 clones listed, 9.2% were seen once. Sequenced material: central memory CD4+ T cells from blood. The receptors shown here come from a man in his late teens or twenties in good health.

This clone was picked up a small number of times. V usage is TRBV30 and J usage is TRBJ1-5; perhaps TRBD1 as D (5 bases). This CDR3 region has 13 residues. Germline-derived CDR1 and CDR2 are GTSNPN and SVGIG (reference sequence). V shed 6 bases and J shed 5 bases, with 14 bases lying between them. CDR3 sequence (DNA): TGTGCCTGCAAAGGACAACCCGATCAGCCCCAGCATTTT. Translation: CACKGQPDQPQHF.

Comments on this clone: Other DNA sequences of this sample code for an identical CDR3. The chain combines TRBV30 with TRBJ2-7, with 11 bases aligning to TRBD1. This CDR3 is 15 amino acids long. CDR1 is GTSNPN, CDR2 SVGIG, per germline (reference sequence). Trimming at V came to 3 bases and at J to 4 bases, leaving 8 bases not matched to a gene. The CDR3 protein is CAWRPGQGARYEQYF. CDR3 coding DNA: TGTGCCTGGAGGCCAGGACAGGGGGCGCGTTACGAGCAGTACTTC.

This clone has more than one count but fewer than ten. The V gene is TRBV10-2, the J gene TRBJ2-1; D might be TRBD2 (5 bases). The CDR3 is 15 amino acids. With 0 bases removed from V and 5 bases from J, the gap between germline ends came to 11 bases. Per germline, CDR1 WSHSY and CDR2 SAAADI. CDR3 DNA sequence: TGCGCCAGCAGTGAGTCCCAGCGGTCAAACAATGAGCAGTTCTTC. It translates to CASSESQRSNNEQFF.

The CDR3 is CASSEQGASNQPQHF. The CDR3 nucleotides read TGTGCCAGCAGCGAACAGGGGGCTTCAAATCAGCCCCAGCATTTT. The rearrangement uses TRBV9 and TRBJ1-5; 9 nucleotides align to TRBD1. V shed 3 bases and J 4 bases; nucleotides not matched to a gene: 5. Germline CDR1 and CDR2: SGDLS and YYNGEE. The CDR3 runs to 15 residues.

This chain uses TRBV29-1 with TRBJ1-5; no clear D gene. The CDR3 extends over 13 amino acids. The V end was cut by 6 bases, the J end by 0 bases, with 9 bases between. Germline V gives CDR1 SQVTM, CDR2 ANQGSEA. The CDR3, as DNA: TGCAGCGTGGTTTCGGGTAGCAATCAGCCCCAGCATTTT. Encoded protein: CSVVSGSNQPQHF.

A few counts support this clone. The V and J genes are TRBV5-1 and TRBJ2-7; TRBD1 is a possible D gene (6 bases). V was trimmed by 4 bases and J by 5 bases, leaving 22 bases between them. The germline gives CDR1 SGHRS, CDR2 YFSETQ. The CDR3 covers 16 residues. Here the CDR3 DNA reads TGCGCCAGCAGCCCGAGGGGCAGGGGAGTCGCAGACGAGCAGTACTTC. Its protein is CASSPRGRGVADEQYF.

On this clone: Other DNA sequences of this sample code for an identical CDR3. This chain links TRBV18 with TRBJ1-1, with D tentatively TRBD1 (5 bases). The CDR3 sequence is 13 residues long. The germline V and J ends were trimmed by 4 bases and 1 base, with 7 bases remaining between them. CDR1 KGHSH and CDR2 LQKENI come from the germline V gene. The CDR3 region is CASSLDRNTEAFF. CDR3 DNA: TGTGCCAGCTCACTCGACAGGAACACTGAAGCTTTCTTT.

This clone was counted a few times. The chain combines TRBV4-3 with TRBJ1-1, with D possibly TRBD1 on 5 matching bases. CDR3 length equals 14 residues. Looked up from germline, CDR1 is LGHNA and CDR2 is YSLEER. Deletions cut 2 bases from V and 2 bases from J, with 9 bases between. CDR3 DNA sequence: TGCGCCAGCAGCCAATCGCAGGGAAACACTGAAGCTTTCTTT. Encoded protein: CASSQSQGNTEAFF.

Many counts were recorded for this clone. CDR3 nucleotides: TGTGCCGGTAGCGGGGGTGCAGGTGATGAGCAGTTCTTC. Translating it yields CAGSGGAGDEQFF. The genes are TRBV7-9 and TRBJ2-1; 9 bases match TRBD2. The CDR3 consists of 13 residues. Germline CDR1 reads SEHNR; CDR2 reads FQNEAQ (reference sequence). V gave up 11 bases and J gave up 8 bases; unmatched junction bases: 10.

This clone was observed a handful of times. The genes are TRBV7-2 and TRBJ2-5; 10 bases are a match to TRBD2. CDR3 length: 16 amino acids. CDR1 is SGHTA and CDR2 is FQGNSA in the germline V gene. V shed 3 bases and J 6 bases; nucleotides not matched to a gene: 10. The CDR3 is CASSFAPASGGQTQYF. The CDR3, as DNA: TGTGCCAGCAGCTTTGCCCCGGCTAGCGGGGGTCAGACCCAGTACTTC.

This clone was picked up a small number of times. This chain uses TRBV29-1 with TRBJ2-2, with 10 bases matching TRBD1. Trimming cost V 7 bases and J 7 bases; bases outside gene matches: 9. There are 14 residues in the CDR3. Germline lookup yields CDR1 SQVTM and CDR2 ANQGSEA. The CDR3 here is CSAQRTGGGGELFF. CDR3 sequence (DNA): TGCAGCGCACAACGGACAGGGGGAGGCGGGGAGCTGTTTTTT.

The chain carries TRBV7-3 and TRBJ2-3, with a weak D call TRBD2 (6 bases). Germline V gene lookup returns CDR1 SGHTA and CDR2 FQGTGA. Trimming removed 5 bases from V and 2 bases from J, with 8 bases in between. This CDR3 has 13 amino acids. The CDR3 sequence is CASSPDYTDTQYF. In DNA, the CDR3 is TGTGCCAGCAGCCCGGACTACACAGATACGCAGTATTTT.

V gene TRBV7-3 combines with J gene TRBJ2-5, with D possibly being TRBD2 (6 bases). In germline, CDR1 is SGHTA, CDR2 FQGTGA. The V gene lost 3 bases and the J gene lost 5 bases, with 16 bases spanning the gap. The length of the CDR3 is 15 residues. CDR3 sequence (DNA): TGTGCCAGCAGCTTTGGCGGGGTGATCGGGGAGACCCAGTACTTC. It encodes CASSFGGVIGETQYF.

The chain recombines TRBV5-1 with TRBJ1-2; the match to TRBD1 covers 9 bases. V was pared by 5 bases and J by 3 bases, with 8 bases of the junction left unmatched. The germline CDR1 and CDR2 sequences are SGHRS and YFSETQ. The CDR3 contains 15 residues. CDR3 in amino acids: CASSQDRGRDYGYTF. In DNA, the CDR3 is TGCGCCAGCAGTCAAGACAGGGGGAGGGACTATGGCTACACCTTC. Combining the CDR3 with reference TRBV5-1 and TRBJ1-2 gives the whole variable domain KAGVTQTPRYLIKTRGQQVTLSCSPISGHRSVSWYQQTPGQGLQFLFEYFSETQRNKGNFPGRFSGRQFSNSRSEMNVSTLELGDSALYLCASSQDRGRDYGYTFGSGTRLTVV.

The CDR3 here is CARERGEGSNSPLHF. The DNA of the CDR3 is TGTGCCAGGGAGAGGGGGGAGGGTTCTAATTCACCCCTCCACTTT. The V call is TRBV28, the J call TRBJ1-6; tentatively, D is TRBD1 (6 bases). The CDR3 runs 15 residues. The germline V and J ends were trimmed by 9 bases and 6 bases, with 18 bases remaining between them. The germline CDR1 and CDR2 sequences are MDHEN and SYDVKM.

J is TRBJ2-3 and V is TRBV4-3; 7 nucleotides match TRBD1. The CDR3 spans 22 residues. Germline loops: CDR1 LGHNA, CDR2 YSLEER. V was pared by 0 bases and J by 5 bases, with 26 bases of the junction left unmatched. The CDR3 nucleotides are TGCGCCAGCAGCCAAGAGCCGAGCGGAGGAAAGTGGGCCACAGGGGTGATAGATACGCAGTATTTT. It is translated as CASSQEPSGGKWATGVIDTQYF.

The rearrangement links TRBV4-1 to TRBJ2-1; 8 bases are a match to TRBD2. Unmatched junction bases numbered 10, after V lost 2 bases and J lost 4 bases. The CDR3 extends over 17 amino acids. The germline V gene encodes CDR1 MGHRA and CDR2 YSYEKL. The CDR3: CASSQTLGTGGYNEQFF. In DNA form, the CDR3 reads TGCGCCAGCAGCCAAACTCTTGGAACGGGGGGGTACAATGAGCAGTTCTTC.

The rearrangement links TRBV11-2 to TRBJ1-1; D is uncertain. Trimming removed 2 bases at V and 6 bases at J, with 4 bases between. The germline V gene encodes CDR1 SGHAT and CDR2 FQNNGV. CDR3 size: 11 residues. Here the CDR3 DNA reads TGTGCCAGCAGCTTAAGCCCTGAAGCTTTCTTT. Its translation is CASSLSPEAFF.

The rearrangement links TRBV4-3 to TRBJ1-4; tentative D call: TRBD1 (6 bases). The germline gives CDR1 LGHNA, CDR2 YSLEER. Trimming took 1 base from V and 4 from J, leaving 16 bases between them. The CDR3 has 17 amino acids. CDR3 coding DNA: TGCGCCAGCAGCCAAGTGTTGGGGGGGCGCAGTAATGAAAAACTGTTTTTT. This sequence encodes CASSQVLGGRSNEKLFF.

The chain carries TRBV5-6 and TRBJ2-1; TRBD1 is a possible D gene (7 bases). The germline V gene has CDR1 SGHDT and CDR2 YYEEEE. Trimming removed 4 bases from V and 4 bases from J, with 12 bases in between. The CDR3 consists of 14 residues. CDR3 amino acids: CASSAGQSYNEQFF. The CDR3 DNA sequence: TGTGCCAGCAGCGCGGGACAGTCTTACAATGAGCAGTTCTTC.

The chain combines TRBV10-3 with TRBJ2-6, with 11 bases identical to TRBD2. J was trimmed by 3 bases and V by 0 bases; bases with no gene match: 4. The CDR3 totals 18 residues. The germline CDR1 and CDR2 sequences are ENHRY and SYGVKD. Written as DNA, the CDR3 is TGTGCCATCAGTGAGTCGCCTAGCGGGGGGAATGGGGCCAACGTCCTGACTTTC. Protein: CAISESPSGGNGANVLTF.

This clone was detected a few times. The gene calls are TRBV6-5 and TRBJ2-7; possible D gene TRBD1, 6 bases. The CDR3 sequence is 15 residues long. CDR1 and CDR2 from the germline V gene are MNHEY and SVGAGI. V lost 2 bases, J lost 5 bases, and 16 bases lay in between. Here the CDR3 reads CASSYTTGWGDEQYF. CDR3 in DNA: TGTGCCAGCAGTTACACAACAGGGTGGGGCGACGAGCAGTACTTC.

The genes are TRBV18 and TRBJ2-3; D not resolved. V lost 3 bases and J lost 0, with 16 bases in between. The germline CDR1 and CDR2 sequences are KGHSH and LQKENI. This CDR3 spans 17 amino acids. CDR3 sequence: CASSPQPGYTSTDTQYF. DNA for the CDR3: TGTGCCAGCTCACCTCAGCCCGGGTACACTAGCACAGATACGCAGTATTTT.

V is TRBV7-8 and J is TRBJ2-5, with unresolved D. V was trimmed by 1 base and J by 2 bases, leaving 5 bases between them. Germline V gene sequence: CDR1 SGHVS, CDR2 FQNEAQ. This CDR3 has 13 amino acids. In nucleotides, the CDR3 is TGTGCCAGCAGCTTAGTCCAACAAGAGACCCAGTACTTC. Translated, it gives CASSLVQQETQYF. Filled out from reference TRBV7-8 and TRBJ2-5, the complete variable domain reads GAGVSQSPRYKVAKRGQDVALRCDPISGHVSLFWYQQALGQGPEFLTYFQNEAQLDKSGLPSDRFFAERPEGSVSTLKIQRTQQEDSAVYLCASSLVQQETQYFGPGTRLLVL.